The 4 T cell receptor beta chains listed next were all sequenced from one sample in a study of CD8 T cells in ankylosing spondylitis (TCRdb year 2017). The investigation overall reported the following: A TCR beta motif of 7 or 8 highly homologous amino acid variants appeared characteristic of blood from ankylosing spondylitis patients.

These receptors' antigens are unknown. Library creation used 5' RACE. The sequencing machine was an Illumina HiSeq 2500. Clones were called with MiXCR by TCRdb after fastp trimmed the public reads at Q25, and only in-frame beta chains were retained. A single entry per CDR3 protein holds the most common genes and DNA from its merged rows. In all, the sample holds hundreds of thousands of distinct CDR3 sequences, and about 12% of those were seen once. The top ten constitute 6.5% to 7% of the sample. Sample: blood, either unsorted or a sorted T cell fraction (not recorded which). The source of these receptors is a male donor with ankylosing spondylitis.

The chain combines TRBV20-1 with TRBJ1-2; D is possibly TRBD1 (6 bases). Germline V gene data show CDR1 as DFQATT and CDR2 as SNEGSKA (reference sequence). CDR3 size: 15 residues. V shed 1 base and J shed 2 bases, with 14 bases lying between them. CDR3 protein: CSARGDRFGNYGYTF. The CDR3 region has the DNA TGCAGTGCTAGAGGAGACAGGTTCGGAAACTATGGCTACACCTTC.

DNA of the CDR3: TGTGCCAGCTTAGATGAGCGGGAGGTCACAGATACGCAGTATTTT. Its translation: CASLDEREVTDTQYF. V usage is TRBV11-2 and J usage is TRBJ2-3; 9 nucleotides align to TRBD2. Germline CDR1 reads SGHAT; CDR2 reads FQNNGV. Trimming at V came to 8 bases and at J to 2 bases, leaving 8 bases not matched to a gene. The CDR3 has 15 residues.

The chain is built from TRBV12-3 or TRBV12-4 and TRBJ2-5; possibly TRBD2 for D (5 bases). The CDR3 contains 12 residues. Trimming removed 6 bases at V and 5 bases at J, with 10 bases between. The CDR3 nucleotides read TGTGCCAGCAGACCCACGGGGGAGACCCAGTACTTC. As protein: CASRPTGETQYF.

The CDR3 region has the DNA TGTGCCAGCAGCATAAGGGGATCCGGTGGCTACACCTTC. Encoded protein: CASSIRGSGGYTF. The rearrangement links TRBV6-1 to TRBJ1-2; weak D call: TRBD1 (5 bases). Between the trimmed V and J ends, which lost 6 bases and 7 bases, there was a span of 15 bases. The CDR3 runs to 13 residues. Per germline, CDR1 MNHNS and CDR2 SASEGT.